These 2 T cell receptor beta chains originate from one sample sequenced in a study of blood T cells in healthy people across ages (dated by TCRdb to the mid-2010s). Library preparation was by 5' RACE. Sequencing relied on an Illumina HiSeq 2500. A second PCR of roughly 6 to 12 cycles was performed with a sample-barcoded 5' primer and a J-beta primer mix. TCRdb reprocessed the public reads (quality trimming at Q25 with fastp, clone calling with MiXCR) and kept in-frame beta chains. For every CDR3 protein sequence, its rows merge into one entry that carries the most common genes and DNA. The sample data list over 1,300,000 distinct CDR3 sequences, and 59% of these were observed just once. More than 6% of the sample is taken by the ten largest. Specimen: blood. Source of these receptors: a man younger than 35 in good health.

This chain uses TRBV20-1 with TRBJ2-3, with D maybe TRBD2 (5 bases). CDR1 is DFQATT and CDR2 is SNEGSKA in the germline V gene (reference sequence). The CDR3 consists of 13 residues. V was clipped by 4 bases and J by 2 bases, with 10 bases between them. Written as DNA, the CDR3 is TGCAGTGCTACGGGGAGATACACAGATACGCAGTATTTT. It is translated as CSATGRYTDTQYF.

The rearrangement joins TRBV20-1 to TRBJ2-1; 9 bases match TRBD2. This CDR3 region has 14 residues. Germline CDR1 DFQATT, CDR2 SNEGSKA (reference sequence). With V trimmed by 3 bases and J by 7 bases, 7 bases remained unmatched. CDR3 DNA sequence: TGCAGTGCTAGGATAGCGGGAGTAGGTAATGAGCAGTTCTTC. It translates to CSARIAGVGNEQFF.